These T cell receptor beta chains were read from a single sample in a study of blood T cell repertoires in COVID-19. Assay: immunoSEQ multiplex PCR; the TCRdb copy retains only in-frame clones and omits some. The table records 200,000 to 300,000 clones, roughly 89% of them present only once. Sequenced sample: PBMCs or T cells enriched from blood (not recorded which). All receptors come from a woman under 40 who had recovered from COVID-19. The CDR3 runs from the conserved cysteine through the conserved F or W. A D gene is named only where the DNA matches it firmly. A row's size may be missing; if present it is once, few, many or a size class.

j_call	d_call	clone_size	v_call	cdr3_nt	cdr3_aa
TRBJ1-1	NA	once	TRBV7-9	TGTGCCAGCAGCTTAGGTGCGGGGGGCAACACTGAAGCTTTCTTT	CASSLGAGGNTEAFF
TRBJ1-5	NA	NA	TRBV4-3	TGCGCCAGCAGCCAAGACCTTGGCCAGCCCCAGCATTTT	CASSQDLGQPQHF
TRBJ2-1	NA	NA	TRBV7-3	TGTGCCAGCAGCTTCAAGCAGGCTACTAGCTCACCTTCCTACAATGAGCAGTTCTTC	CASSFKQATSSPSYNEQFF
TRBJ1-1	NA	NA	TRBV5-8	TGTGCCAGCAGCTTAGCCAGAGGAGTCACTGAAGCTTTCTTT	CASSLARGVTEAFF
TRBJ1-1	NA	NA	TRBV30	TGTGCCTGGAGTGTGAGGGTTGAAGCTTTCTTT	CAWSVRVEAFF
TRBJ1-3	TRBD1	NA	TRBV28	TGTGCCAGCAGTTTCGTAACAGGGGTTGGAAACACCATATATTTT	CASSFVTGVGNTIYF
TRBJ1-1	NA	NA	TRBV6-5	TGTGCCAGCATTGGGGGGGCTGAAGCTTTCTTT	CASIGGAEAFF
TRBJ1-1	TRBD1	NA	TRBV9	TGTGCCAGCAGCGAAATAAGTCCGGGGACAGTGGATATGAACACTGAAGCTTTCTTT	CASSEISPGTVDMNTEAFF
TRBJ1-5	TRBD1	NA	TRBV3-1/TRBV3-2	TGTGCCAGCAGCCAAGATTCCCGGACAGGGCGCAGCAATCAGCCCCAGCATTTT	CASSQDSRTGRSNQPQHF
TRBJ1-5	NA	NA	TRBV25-1	TGTGCCAGCAGTGCACAGTATAGCAATCAGCCCCAGCATTTT	CASSAQYSNQPQHF
TRBJ1-1	NA	few	TRBV5-8	TGTGCCAGCACGTGGACAGCCCAGGCTGAAGCTTTCTTT	CASTWTAQAEAFF
TRBJ2-7	NA	NA	TRBV6-5	TGTGCCAGCCGGGACTCCTATGAGCAGTACTTC	CASRDSYEQYF
TRBJ2-3	TRBD2	NA	TRBV4-1	TGCGCCAGCAGCCTCCGAAATGCGGGGGTCACAGATACGCAGTATTTT	CASSLRNAGVTDTQYF
TRBJ2-3	TRBD2	NA	TRBV7-2	TGTGCCAGCAGCTCCGGACTAGCCAGCACAGATACGCAGTATTTT	CASSSGLASTDTQYF
TRBJ2-7	NA	NA	TRBV18	TGTGCCAGCTCCCCGGCCGGGTACGAGCAGTACTTC	CASSPAGYEQYF
TRBJ1-5	NA	NA	TRBV19	TGTGCCAGTAGTATCGGCCCGGGTCGTTTAACGCCCCAGCATTTT	CASSIGPGRLTPQHF
TRBJ1-4	NA	NA	TRBV5-4	TGTGCCAGCAGCTTGGAATCACAGGGAAAACTGTTTTTT	CASSLESQGKLFF
TRBJ2-1	TRBD2	NA	TRBV20-1	TGCAGTGCTAGTATCGCGGGAGCCCCCTACAATGAGCAGTTCTTC	CSASIAGAPYNEQFF
TRBJ2-7	NA	NA	TRBV28	TGTGCCAGCAGGGTCGGAGTCTACGAGCAGTACTTC	CASRVGVYEQYF
TRBJ1-1	NA	NA	TRBV5-1	TGCGCCAGCAGCTTCAATTGGAACACTGAAGCTTTCTTT	CASSFNWNTEAFF
TRBJ2-1	NA	NA	TRBV21-1	TGTGCCAGCAGCAAAGGGCAGGGGGCCCCTTGGGCTGAGCAGTTCTTC	CASSKGQGAPWAEQFF
TRBJ1-4	NA	NA	TRBV10-3	TGTGCCATCAGTGAGTCGATGAAGGGAGCGAACGTGAAACTGTTTTTT	CAISESMKGANVKLFF
TRBJ2-7	NA	NA	TRBV5-1	TGCGCCAGCAGCGTCGGGAGTTCCTACGAGCAGTACTTC	CASSVGSSYEQYF
TRBJ2-5	NA	NA	TRBV11-2	TGTGCCAGCAGCTTAGGAGGCAGGGGCAGGTGGGAGACCCAGTACTTC	CASSLGGRGRWETQYF
TRBJ1-1	TRBD1	NA	TRBV27	TGTGCCAGCAGTTACTACCAGGGGGCGCTAACTGAAGCTTTCTTT	CASSYYQGALTEAFF
TRBJ1-1	NA	NA	TRBV2	TGTGCCAGCAGTAGCCAGAACACTGAAGCTTTCTTT	CASSSQNTEAFF
TRBJ2-2	TRBD1	NA	TRBV7-9	TGTGCCAGCAGCGTTAGACCGGGACAGGCTACCGGGGAGCTGTTTTTT	CASSVRPGQATGELFF
TRBJ2-4	TRBD2	NA	TRBV4-2	TGTGCCAGCAGCCAAGATACTCGCGGGAGACAGCAGTACTTC	CASSQDTRGRQQYF
TRBJ1-3	NA	NA	TRBV5-5	TGTGCCAGCAGTTATATGGACAGCTCTGGAAACACCATATATTTT	CASSYMDSSGNTIYF
TRBJ2-3	TRBD2	NA	TRBV5-1	TGCGCCAGCAGCCCTAAACCGACTCTAGCGGGAATGTCAGATACGCAGTATTTT	CASSPKPTLAGMSDTQYF
TRBJ1-2	NA	NA	TRBV10-2	TGCGCCAGCAGTGAAGATAGTCAGGTATATGGCTACACCTTC	CASSEDSQVYGYTF
TRBJ2-1	NA	NA	TRBV28	TGTGCCAGTTCCCTAGTGGTTGAGCAGTTCTTC	CASSLVVEQFF
TRBJ2-1	NA	NA	TRBV4-3	TGCGCCAGCAGCCAAGATTACACTGAGCAGTTCTTC	CASSQDYTEQFF
TRBJ2-2	NA	NA	TRBV2	TGTGCCAGCAGGCGGGAGAACACCGGGGAGCTGTTTTTT	CASRRENTGELFF
TRBJ2-1	TRBD2	NA	TRBV6-5	TGTGCCAGCAGCGCTAGCGGCTCCTACAATGAGCAGTTCTTC	CASSASGSYNEQFF
TRBJ2-7	NA	NA	TRBV29-1	TGCAGCGTTGGTCCGGGTGACGAGCAGTACTTC	CSVGPGDEQYF
TRBJ2-3	TRBD2	NA	TRBV11-3	TGTGCCAGCAGCTTCGGGAGGGGGGGCACAGATACGCAGTATTTT	CASSFGRGGTDTQYF
TRBJ1-1	NA	NA	TRBV5-8	TGTGCCAGCAGCTTGGGAGTCTCTCGGGGCACTGAAGCTTTCTTT	CASSLGVSRGTEAFF
TRBJ1-1	NA	once	TRBV18	TGTGCCAGCTCCATAGAGATGAACACTGAAGCTTTCTTT	CASSIEMNTEAFF
TRBJ1-2	NA	NA	TRBV7-2	TGTGCCAGCAGCTTAAGGCGCTTGAAGGACATTTTGGGATTCTATGGCTACACCTTC	CASSLRRLKDILGFYGYTF
TRBJ2-3	TRBD2	NA	TRBV19	TGTGCCAGTAGTATCTCTGGCGGGAGAGTCACAGATACGCAGTATTTT	CASSISGGRVTDTQYF
TRBJ1-6	TRBD1	few	TRBV2	TGTGCCAGCAGGGTGACAGGGGTGGCCAATTCACCCCTCCACTTT	CASRVTGVANSPLHF
TRBJ1-1	NA	NA	TRBV11-3	TGTGCCAGCAGCTCCCAGCAGCGGACGGCCAAGAACACTGAAGCTTTCTTT	CASSSQQRTAKNTEAFF